A single sample is the source of the 17 T cell receptor beta chains below, sequenced in a study of blood T cell repertoires in COVID-19 (dated by TCRdb to 2018 to 2020). Library creation used the immunoSEQ multiplex PCR assay. Held by TCRdb, this immuneACCESS table contains in-frame sequences only and omits some clones. Under half of the omission traces to an unresolved V gene where checked; the cause of the rest is unknown. The sample contains a few hundred thousand clones, about nine tenths of them found a single time. Of the sample, around 11% falls within the top ten clones. Sequencing input: peripheral blood. These receptors were taken from a woman aged 25 to 39 with COVID-19, enrolled during active disease.

The chain uses TRBV6-5 and TRBJ1-2; 8 bases map to TRBD1. Germline lookup yields CDR1 MNHEY and CDR2 SVGAGI. The CDR3 contains 15 residues. J lost 3 bases, V lost 4 bases, and 7 bases had no gene match. The CDR3 reads CASSFGGQGDYGYTF. In DNA form, the CDR3 reads TGTGCCAGCAGTTTCGGTGGACAGGGTGACTATGGCTACACCTTC.

This chain uses TRBV19 with TRBJ1-5, with D unresolved. Germline V lookup: CDR1 LNHDA, CDR2 SQIVND (reference sequence). Trimming removed 5 bases at V and 6 bases at J, with 14 bases between. The CDR3 sequence is 14 residues long. The CDR3 reads CASSAHPVSQPQHF. CDR3 coding DNA: TGTGCCAGTAGTGCCCATCCGGTTAGTCAGCCCCAGCATTTT.

V is TRBV19 and J is TRBJ2-7, with D maybe TRBD1 (5 bases). CDR3 length equals 13 residues. Germline V lookup: CDR1 LNHDA, CDR2 SQIVND (reference sequence). Trimming removed 4 bases at V and 3 bases at J, with 10 bases between. In nucleotides, the CDR3 is TGTGCCAGTAGTACCGGACACTACTACGAGCAGTACTTC. Its protein product is CASSTGHYYEQYF.

The rearrangement uses TRBV24-1 and TRBJ2-1; 8 nucleotides line up with TRBD2. CDR3 length: 17 residues. Germline V gene data show CDR1 as KGHDR and CDR2 as SFDVKD. V was pared by 3 bases and J by 1 base, with 7 bases of the junction left unmatched. DNA of the CDR3: TGTGCCACCAGTGATCCGACTAAGCGGGGGTCCTACAATGAGCAGTTCTTC. This gives the protein CATSDPTKRGSYNEQFF.

Comments on this clone: A junction boundary mismatches the germline segment, possibly from a read error. The same CDR3 can be traced to other DNA sequences in this sample. The chain links TRBV6-6 to TRBJ1-1; 8 bases are a match to TRBD1. Germline CDR1 and CDR2: MNHNY and SVGAGI (reference sequence). CDR3 length equals 15 residues. This CDR3 is CASSPGQGGYTEAFF. The CDR3, as DNA: TGCGCCAGCAGTCCCGGACAGGGAGGGTACACTGAAGCTTTCTTT.

Concerning this clone itself: The same CDR3 can be traced to other DNA sequences in this sample. The rearrangement joins TRBV7-9 to TRBJ2-7, with D tentatively TRBD2 (6 bases). Germline values: CDR1 SEHNR, CDR2 FQNEAQ (reference sequence). The CDR3 runs to 13 residues. The V gene lost 6 bases and the J gene lost 3 bases, with 12 bases spanning the gap. The CDR3 coding sequence is TGTGCCAGCAGTTTCGGACTAATCTACGAGCAGTACTTC. The encoded protein is CASSFGLIYEQYF.

The V call is TRBV9, the J call TRBJ2-5; TRBD1 matches 8 bases. V was pared by 5 bases and J by 4 bases, with 13 bases of the junction left unmatched. Per germline, CDR1 SGDLS and CDR2 YYNGEE. The CDR3 is 16 amino acids. Here the CDR3 DNA reads TGTGCCAGCAGTGACTTAGGACAGGGAGGTGGAGAGACCCAGTACTTC. It encodes CASSDLGQGGGETQYF.

DNA of the CDR3: TGTGCCAGCAGTATAACAGACAGGGCATACGAGCAGTACTTC. Translation: CASSITDRAYEQYF. The chain is built from TRBV28 and TRBJ2-7, with TRBD1 matching 7 bases. CDR3 length: 14 residues. Germline assignment: CDR1 MDHEN and CDR2 SYDVKM. V was clipped by 5 bases and J by 4 bases; unmatched bases: 8. The full variable domain, in which reference TRBV28 and TRBJ2-7 provide the parts outside the CDR3, is DVKVTQSSRYLVKRTGEKVFLECVQDMDHENMFWYRQDPGLGLRLIYFSYDVKMKEKGDIPEGYSVSREKKERFSLILESASTNQTSMYLCASSITDRAYEQYFGPGTRLTVT.

The chain carries TRBV5-8 and TRBJ1-4; 10 bases are shared with TRBD1. This CDR3 spans 15 amino acids. V dropped 0 bases and J dropped 7; count of bases not matched to a gene: 3. Germline V gene sequence: CDR1 SGHTS, CDR2 YDEGEE. The CDR3 nucleotides read TGTGCCAGCAGCTTGGATTGGGACAGGGGTGAAAAACTGTTTTTT. It encodes CASSLDWDRGEKLFF.

The V and J genes are TRBV6-5 and TRBJ1-4; 9 bases agree with TRBD1. The CDR3 consists of 14 residues. Germline V gene data show CDR1 as MNHEY and CDR2 as SVGAGI. Trimming removed 2 bases from V and 11 bases from J; junction bases left unmatched: 6. CDR3 DNA sequence: TGTGCCAGCAGTTACAACAGGGGGCAAGAGAAACTGTTTTTT. It is translated as CASSYNRGQEKLFF.

This rearrangement joins TRBV7-8 to TRBJ1-1; D possibly corresponds to TRBD1 (6 bases). Germline assignment: CDR1 SGHVS and CDR2 FQNEAQ. V was cut by 6 bases and J by 5 bases, with 7 bases left in between. The CDR3 spans 11 residues. The CDR3 nucleotides are TGTGCCAGCAGAAGGGGGACTGAAGCTTTCTTT. Protein sequence: CASRRGTEAFF.

The chain carries TRBV10-3 and TRBJ1-2, with 10 bases identical to TRBD1. Germline values: CDR1 ENHRY, CDR2 SYGVKD. The trim removed 5 bases at V and 7 bases at J, leaving 4 bases unmatched. This CDR3 is 13 amino acids long. The CDR3 is CAISSRDRGGYTF. The DNA of the CDR3 is TGTGCCATCAGTTCCCGGGACAGGGGTGGCTACACCTTC.

DNA of the CDR3: TGTGCCAGCAGCCAAGATTGGACAGGGGGCATCGATGAGCAGTTCTTC. As protein: CASSQDWTGGIDEQFF. The J gene is TRBJ2-1, the V gene TRBV3-1 (or the pseudogene TRBV3-2); TRBD1 matches at 11 bases. The V gene's germline CDR1 is LGHDT and CDR2 YNNKEL (reference sequence). The J segment lost 8 bases and the V segment lost 0 bases, leaving 6 bases of the junction unmatched. The CDR3 runs to 16 residues.

The V gene is TRBV11-2, the J gene TRBJ2-1, with a weak D call TRBD2 (6 bases). The germline CDR1 and CDR2 sequences are SGHAT and FQNNGV. This CDR3 comprises 14 residues. V was shortened by 7 bases and J by 2 bases, with 12 bases between the two germline ends. This CDR3 reads CASTMGGAYNEQFF. CDR3 nucleotides: TGTGCCAGCACCATGGGGGGTGCCTACAATGAGCAGTTCTTC.

The chain carries TRBV30 and TRBJ2-1, with D perhaps matching TRBD2 (5 bases). Trimming left V 5 bases short and J 11 bases short, with 16 bases between. The CDR3 spans 12 residues. Germline V gives CDR1 GTSNPN, CDR2 SVGIG (reference sequence). In nucleotides, the CDR3 is TGTGCCTGGCGGGCCTGGGGAGAAAAGCAGTTCTTC. Translation: CAWRAWGEKQFF.

The chain couples TRBV11-2 to TRBJ2-7; TRBD1 aligns across 11 bases. CDR1 SGHAT and CDR2 FQNNGV come from the germline V gene. Germline trimming cut 0 bases from V and 2 bases from J; bases unmatched to any gene: 0. This CDR3 spans 15 amino acids. This chain's CDR3 is CASSLEGQGAYEQYF. The CDR3 DNA follows: TGTGCCAGCAGCTTAGAGGGACAGGGGGCCTACGAGCAGTACTTC.

This chain connects TRBV11-2 to TRBJ2-7, with 9 bases aligning to TRBD2. CDR3 length: 14 amino acids. The junction had 4 bases not matched to a gene; V was cut back by 4 bases and J by 3 bases. Germline values: CDR1 SGHAT, CDR2 FQNNGV. CDR3 nucleotide sequence: TGTGCCAGCAGCTATAGCGGGGGTGGCTACGAGCAGTACTTC. It translates to CASSYSGGGYEQYF.